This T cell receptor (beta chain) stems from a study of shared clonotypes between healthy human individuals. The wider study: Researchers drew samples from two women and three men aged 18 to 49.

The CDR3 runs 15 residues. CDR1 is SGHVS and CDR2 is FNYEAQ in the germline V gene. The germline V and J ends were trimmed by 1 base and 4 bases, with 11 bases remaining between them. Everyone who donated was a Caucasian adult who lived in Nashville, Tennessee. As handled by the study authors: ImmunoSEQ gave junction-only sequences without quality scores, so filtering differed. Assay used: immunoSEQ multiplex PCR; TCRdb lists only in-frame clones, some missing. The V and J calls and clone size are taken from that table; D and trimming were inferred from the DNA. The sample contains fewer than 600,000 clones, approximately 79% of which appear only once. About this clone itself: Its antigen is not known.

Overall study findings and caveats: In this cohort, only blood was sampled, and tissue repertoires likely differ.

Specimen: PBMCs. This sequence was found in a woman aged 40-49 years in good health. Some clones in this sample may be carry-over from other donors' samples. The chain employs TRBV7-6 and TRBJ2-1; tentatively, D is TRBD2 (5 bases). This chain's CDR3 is CASSLVTRGYNEQFF. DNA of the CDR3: TGTGCCAGCAGCTTAGTCACCCGGGGATACAATGAGCAGTTCTTC. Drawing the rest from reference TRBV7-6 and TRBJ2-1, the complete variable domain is GAGVSQSPRYKVTKRGQDVALRCDPISGHVSLYWYRQALGQGPEFLTYFNYEAQQDKSGLPNDRFSAERPEGSISTLTIQRTEQRDSAMYRCASSLVTRGYNEQFFGPGTRLTVL.